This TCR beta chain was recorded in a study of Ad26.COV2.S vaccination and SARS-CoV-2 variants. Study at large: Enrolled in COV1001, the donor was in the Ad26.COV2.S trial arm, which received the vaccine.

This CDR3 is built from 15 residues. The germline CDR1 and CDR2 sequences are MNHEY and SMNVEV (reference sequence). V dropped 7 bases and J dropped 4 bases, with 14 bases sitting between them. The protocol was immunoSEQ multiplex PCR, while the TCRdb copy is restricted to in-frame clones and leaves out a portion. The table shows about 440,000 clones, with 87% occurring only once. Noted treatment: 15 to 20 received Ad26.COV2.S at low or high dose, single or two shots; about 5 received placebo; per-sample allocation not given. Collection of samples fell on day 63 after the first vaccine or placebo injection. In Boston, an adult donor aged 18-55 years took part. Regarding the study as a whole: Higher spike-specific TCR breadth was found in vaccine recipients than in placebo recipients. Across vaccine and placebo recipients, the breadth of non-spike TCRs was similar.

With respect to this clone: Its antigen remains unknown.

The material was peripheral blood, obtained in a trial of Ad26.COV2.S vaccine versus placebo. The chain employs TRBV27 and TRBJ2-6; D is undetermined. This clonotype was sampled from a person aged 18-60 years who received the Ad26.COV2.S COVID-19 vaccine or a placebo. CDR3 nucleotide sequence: TGTGCCAGCACCCCGGATAGTGCCGGGGCCAACGTCCTGACTTTC. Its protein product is CASTPDSAGANVLTF.